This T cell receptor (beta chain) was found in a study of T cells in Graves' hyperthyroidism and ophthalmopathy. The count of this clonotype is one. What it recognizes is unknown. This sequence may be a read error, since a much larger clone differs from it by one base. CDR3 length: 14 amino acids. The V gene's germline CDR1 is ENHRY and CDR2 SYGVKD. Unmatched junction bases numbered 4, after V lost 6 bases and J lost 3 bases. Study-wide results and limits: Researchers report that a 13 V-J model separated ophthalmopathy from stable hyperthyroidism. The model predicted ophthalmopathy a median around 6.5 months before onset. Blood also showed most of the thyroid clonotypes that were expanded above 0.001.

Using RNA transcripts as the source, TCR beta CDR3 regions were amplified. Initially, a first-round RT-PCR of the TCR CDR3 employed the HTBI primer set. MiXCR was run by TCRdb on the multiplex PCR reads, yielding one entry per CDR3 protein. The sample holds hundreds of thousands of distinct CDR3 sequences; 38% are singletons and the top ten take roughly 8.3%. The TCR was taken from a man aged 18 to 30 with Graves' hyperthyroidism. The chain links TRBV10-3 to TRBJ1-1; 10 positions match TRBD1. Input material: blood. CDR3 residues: CAIRGDRGDTEAFF. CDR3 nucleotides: TGTGCCATCAGGGGGGACAGGGGTGACACTGAAGCTTTCTTT.